Listed here are 10 T cell receptor beta chains from one sample, sequenced in a study of spatial heterogeneity in lung cancer. TCRdb redid the calling of the 5' RACE reads with MiXCR, one entry per CDR3 protein. The sample has about 120,000 distinct CDR3 sequences, over 9% seen once. Time point defined: blood at routine non-recurrence follow-up after resection. Whole RNA, isolated from tumor, nontumor lung or frozen PBMC, was sequenced without prior sorting. Sequenced material: PBMCs, taken at follow-up. All receptors derive from a male donor with early-stage non-small cell lung cancer.

This clonotype turned up a few times. This chain joins TRBV20-1 and TRBJ2-1, with 8 nucleotides matching TRBD2. J gave up 12 bases and V 7 bases, and 11 bases lay outside the gene matches. Germline-derived CDR1 and CDR2 are DFQATT and SNEGSKA (reference sequence). The CDR3 has 12 amino acids. CDR3 in DNA: TGCAGTGTCTCGTCGGCGGGGGGTTGGCAGTTCTTC. It translates to CSVSSAGGWQFF.

This clonotype appeared many times. V usage is TRBV7-2 and J usage is TRBJ1-5; D call uncertain. This CDR3 has 13 residues. Trimming took 4 bases from V and 2 from J, leaving 6 bases between them. Germline V gene lookup returns CDR1 SGHTA and CDR2 FQGNSA. CDR3 sequence: CASSSEGNQPQHF. CDR3 in DNA: TGTGCCAGCAGCTCGGAAGGCAATCAGCCCCAGCATTTT. Combining the CDR3 with reference TRBV7-2 and TRBJ1-5 gives the whole variable domain GAGVSQSPSNKVTEKGKDVELRCDPISGHTALYWYRQSLGQGLEFLIYFQGNSAPDKSGLPSDRFSAERTGGSVSTLTIQRTQQEDSAVYLCASSSEGNQPQHFGDGTRLSIL.

This clonotype was observed a few times. The chain links TRBV5-4 to TRBJ2-1; 13 nucleotides align to TRBD2. Germline trimming cut 1 base from V and 4 bases from J; bases unmatched to any gene: 14. The V gene's germline CDR1 is SGHNT and CDR2 YYREEE (reference sequence). The CDR3 totals 20 residues. Here the CDR3 reads CASSLIPLAGGVIRYNEQFF. The CDR3 nucleotides are TGTGCCAGCAGCTTGATCCCACTAGCGGGGGGGGTCATTCGGTACAATGAGCAGTTCTTC.

J is TRBJ1-2 and V is TRBV27; D perhaps matches TRBD1 (5 bases). Germline CDR1 reads MNHEY; CDR2 reads SMNVEV (reference sequence). The ends were cut back, 7 bases at V and 5 bases at J, with 17 bases in the middle. This CDR3 has 14 residues. The CDR3 reads CASTATGGLYGYTF. In DNA, the CDR3 is TGTGCCAGCACCGCCACAGGAGGTCTATATGGCTACACCTTC.

This clonotype was counted only a few times. The rearrangement links TRBV12-3 or TRBV12-4 to TRBJ1-2; 7 positions match TRBD1. V lost 5 bases to trimming and J lost 3 bases; unmatched junction nucleotides: 3. There are 13 residues in the CDR3. DNA of the CDR3: TGTGCCAGCAGTGCAGGGGGTTACTATGGCTACACCTTC. It codes for CASSAGGYYGYTF.

In this sample, this clonotype turned up many times. This sequence joins TRBV27 and TRBJ2-2, with TRBD1 identical over 7 bases. This CDR3 is 15 amino acids long. The J segment lost 2 bases and the V segment lost 7 bases, leaving 7 bases of the junction unmatched. Per the germline V gene, CDR1 is MNHEY and CDR2 is SMNVEV (reference sequence). The CDR3 is CASTLGGPNTGELFF. CDR3 coding DNA: TGTGCCAGCACCCTAGGGGGCCCCAACACCGGGGAGCTGTTTTTT.

The chain recombines TRBV20-1 with TRBJ2-7, with 7 bases that match TRBD2. The CDR3 covers 14 residues. V was clipped by 5 bases and J by 3 bases; unmatched bases: 10. Germline values: CDR1 DFQATT, CDR2 SNEGSKA (reference sequence). CDR3 loop: CSAWSGEDFYEQYF. CDR3 DNA sequence: TGCAGTGCTTGGAGCGGGGAGGACTTCTACGAGCAGTACTTC.

The chain has TRBV6-2 or TRBV6-3 and TRBJ1-3; no firm D call. Germline values: CDR1 MNHEY, CDR2 SVGEGT. Trimming shortened V by 8 bases and J by 1 base, and 15 bases separated the two germline ends. CDR3 length equals 15 residues. CDR3 DNA: TGTGCCAGCCTTCCACGGAAGGGATCTGGAAACACCATATATTTT. It specifies CASLPRKGSGNTIYF.

This clonotype has just a few counts. The chain combines TRBV18 with TRBJ1-1; D is uncertain. This CDR3 region has 13 residues. Germline lookup yields CDR1 KGHSH and CDR2 LQKENI. V was pared by 3 bases and J by 3 bases, with 8 bases between. CDR3 region: CASSPMTDTEAFF. In nucleotides, the CDR3 is TGTGCCAGCTCACCTATGACGGACACTGAAGCTTTCTTT.

This clonotype has more than one count but fewer than ten. The J gene is TRBJ2-6, the V gene TRBV28; no clear D gene. CDR1 and CDR2 (germline): MDHEN, SYDVKM. The CDR3 is made up of 13 amino acids. V gave up 2 bases and J gave up 3 bases, with 2 bases separating them. For the CDR3, the DNA is TGTGCCAGCAGTTTACATGGGGCCAACGTCCTGACTTTC. Protein sequence: CASSLHGANVLTF.